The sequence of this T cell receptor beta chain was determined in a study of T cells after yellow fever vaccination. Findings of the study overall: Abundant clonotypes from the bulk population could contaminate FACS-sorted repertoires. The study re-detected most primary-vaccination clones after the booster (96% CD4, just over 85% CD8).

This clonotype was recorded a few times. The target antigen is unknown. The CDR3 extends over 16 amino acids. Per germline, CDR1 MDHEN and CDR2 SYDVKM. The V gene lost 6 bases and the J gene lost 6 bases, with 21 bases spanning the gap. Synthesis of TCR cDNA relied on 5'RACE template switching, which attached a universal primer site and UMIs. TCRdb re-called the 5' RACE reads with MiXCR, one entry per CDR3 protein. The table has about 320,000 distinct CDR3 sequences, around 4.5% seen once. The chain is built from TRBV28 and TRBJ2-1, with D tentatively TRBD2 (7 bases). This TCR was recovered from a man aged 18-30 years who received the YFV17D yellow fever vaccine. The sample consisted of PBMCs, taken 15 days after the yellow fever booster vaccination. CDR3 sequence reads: CASSKGGAFRGNEQFF. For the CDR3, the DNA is TGTGCCAGCAGCAAGGGGGGGGCTTTTCGAGGCAATGAGCAGTTCTTC.